This record covers a single T cell receptor (beta chain). With 60 Vbeta and 13 Jbeta primers, the PCR was carried out. Profiled with immunoSEQ multiplex PCR; TCRdb holds only in-frame clones, not every one. The sample has around 140,000 clones; 78% are singletons. The V gene's germline CDR1 is KGHSH and CDR2 LQKENI. With 6 bases removed from V and 4 bases from J, the gap between germline ends came to 19 bases. The CDR3 extends over 16 amino acids. The sample is drawn from a study of cytomegalovirus exposure and HLA in healthy donors. The chain employs TRBV18 and TRBJ2-1; TRBD2 is a possible D gene (5 bases). The receptor was isolated from a young woman in good health and CMV-seronegative. The specimen sequenced was PBMCs. The DNA for the CDR3 is TGTGCCAGCTCCCCGAAGGAGGTCCGTCAATACAATGAGCAGTTCTTC. Its translation is CASSPKEVRQYNEQFF.